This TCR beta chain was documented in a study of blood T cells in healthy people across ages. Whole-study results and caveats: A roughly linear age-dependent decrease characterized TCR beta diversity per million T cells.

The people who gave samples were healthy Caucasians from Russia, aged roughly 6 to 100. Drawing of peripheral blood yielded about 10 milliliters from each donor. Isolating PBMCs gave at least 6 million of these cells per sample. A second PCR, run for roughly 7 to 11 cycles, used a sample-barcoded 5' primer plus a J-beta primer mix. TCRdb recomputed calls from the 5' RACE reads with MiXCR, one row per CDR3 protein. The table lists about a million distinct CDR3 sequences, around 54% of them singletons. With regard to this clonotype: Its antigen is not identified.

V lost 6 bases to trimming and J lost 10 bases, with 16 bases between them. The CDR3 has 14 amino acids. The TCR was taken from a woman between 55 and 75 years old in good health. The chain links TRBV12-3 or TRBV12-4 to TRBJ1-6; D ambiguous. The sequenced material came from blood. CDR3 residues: CASSSSPGYSPLHF. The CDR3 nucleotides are TGTGCCAGCAGCTCGTCCCCCGGATACTCACCCCTCCACTTT.